This T cell receptor (beta chain) was profiled in a study of siplizumab effects on memory and regulatory T cells. Points from the study as a whole: Significantly reduced by siplizumab was the cumulative frequency of alloreactive sequences, namely those traceable to unstimulated CD4+ memory cells. No functional test confirmed suppression by proliferating siplizumab-culture Tregs. In roughly 75-95% of proliferating CD4+ or CD8+ clones, a naive or memory phenotype could not be assigned.

The repertoire was sequenced with immunoSEQ multiplex PCR; TCRdb's copy has only in-frame clones and lacks some. The table shows about 120,000 clones, with around 93% occurring only once. On this clone itself: Its cognate antigen is unknown.

The TCR originated in a human donor in good health. The specimen sequenced was non-Treg CD4+ T cells sorted from blood.

The CDR3 spells CASSLRQGLVTDTQYF. The DNA for the CDR3 is TGTGCCAGTAGTCTTCGACAGGGGTTGGTCACAGATACGCAGTATTTT. The chain links TRBV19 to TRBJ2-3, with 8 positions matching TRBD1. Trimming took 5 bases from V and 2 from J; bases not matched to a gene: 9. Germline V gene sequence: CDR1 LNHDA, CDR2 SQIVND (reference sequence). The CDR3 spans 16 residues. Full variable domain (remainder filled in from reference TRBV19 and TRBJ2-3): DGGITQSPKYLFRKEGQNVTLSCEQNLNHDAMYWYRQDPGQGLRLIYYSQIVNDFQKGDIAEGYSVSREKKESFPLTVTSAQKNPTAFYLCASSLRQGLVTDTQYFGPGTRLTVL.